The source of this TCR beta chain is a study of blood T cell repertoires in COVID-19. Study overall: From T cells, B-cell-depleted T cells, or PBMCs came the material, which was cDNA or gDNA.

Source study methods: Quantification of nucleated cells was approximated via reference gene primer amplification. Assay used: immunoSEQ multiplex PCR; TCRdb lists only in-frame clones, some missing. The DNA gave D and trimming, while V, J and clone size come from that table. The table has around 190,000 clones, about 80% seen once. The source of this sequence is a human donor in a cohort sampled during active COVID-19. The sample was peripheral blood.

CDR3 in amino acids: CASSLESGRGGYTF. The CDR3 coding sequence is TGCGCCAGCAGCCTAGAATCGGGGAGGGGTGGCTACACCTTC. The gene calls are TRBV4-1 and TRBJ1-2; D is perhaps TRBD1 (5 bases). Trimming removed 4 bases from V and 7 bases from J, with 16 bases in between. There are 14 residues in the CDR3. The V gene's germline CDR1 is MGHRA and CDR2 YSYEKL.